The 21 T cell receptor beta chains in this list originate from one sample, sequenced in a study of T cells in Graves' hyperthyroidism and ophthalmopathy. From RNA transcripts, TCR beta CDR3 regions were amplified. During a first-round RT-PCR of the TCR CDR3, the HTBI primer set was used. TCRdb fed the multiplex PCR reads into MiXCR, producing one record per CDR3 protein. The sample holds hundreds of thousands of distinct CDR3 sequences; about 16% are singletons and the top ten take approximately 3.5%. Sequencing was carried out using blood. The source is a woman in her thirties or forties with Graves' ophthalmopathy.

Ten or more counts support this clonotype. The genes are TRBV5-1 and TRBJ2-3, with a possible D match to TRBD2 (5 bases). V was shortened by 0 bases and J by 2 bases, with 13 bases between the two germline ends. Germline lookup yields CDR1 SGHRS and CDR2 YFSETQ. The CDR3 is 16 amino acids. The CDR3 loop reads CASSLDEGNPTDTQYF. The DNA for the CDR3 is TGCGCCAGCAGCTTGGACGAGGGTAATCCCACAGATACGCAGTATTTT.

A note on this clonotype: A much larger clone sits a single nucleotide away, making a read error possible. The V and J genes are TRBV11-3 and TRBJ1-1, with 7 nucleotides matching TRBD1. The V gene's germline CDR1 is SGHNT and CDR2 YENEEA. This CDR3 is built from 13 residues. CDR3 region: CVSSRGTDTEAFF. CDR3 DNA: TGTGTCAGCAGTCGGGGGACAGACACTGAAGCTTTCTTT.

This clonotype has ten or more counts. V is TRBV30 and J is TRBJ2-1; D unclear. The germline V gene encodes CDR1 GTSNPN and CDR2 SVGIG (reference sequence). The CDR3 consists of 16 residues. V lost 0 bases and J 4 bases, leaving 16 bases between the germline ends. CDR3 sequence reads: CAWSVPVRITYNEQFF. The CDR3 nucleotides read TGTGCCTGGAGTGTACCCGTGCGCATCACTTACAATGAGCAGTTCTTC. Full variable domain (rest looked up from reference TRBV30 and TRBJ2-1): SQTIHQWPATLVQPVGSPLSLECTVEGTSNPNLYWYRQAAGRGLQLLFYSVGIGQISSEVPQNLSASRPQDRQFILSSKKLLLSDSGFYLCAWSVPVRITYNEQFFGPGTRLTVL.

This clonotype came up a few times. The chain couples TRBV6-1 to TRBJ1-5, with 7 bases aligning to TRBD1. Trimming removed 5 bases from V and 7 bases from J; junction bases left unmatched: 5. The germline gives CDR1 MNHNS, CDR2 SASEGT. CDR3 length: 13 residues. The CDR3 loop is CASSLDRAQPQHF. DNA of the CDR3: TGTGCCAGCAGTCTCGACAGGGCCCAGCCCCAGCATTTT.

This clonotype came up many times. V and J are TRBV20-1 and TRBJ2-1; D is perhaps TRBD2 (6 bases). V dropped 6 bases and J dropped 8 bases, with 11 bases sitting between them. Germline V CDR1 and CDR2: DFQATT, SNEGSKA (reference sequence). CDR3 length equals 11 residues. CDR3 coding DNA: TGCAGTGCCCTCGGAGGGGATGAGCAGTTCTTC. This encodes CSALGGDEQFF.

This chain connects TRBV6-1 to TRBJ1-2; 7 bases align to TRBD1. J lost 3 bases, V lost 5 bases, and 9 bases had no gene match. This CDR3 has 15 amino acids. Per the germline V gene, CDR1 is MNHNS and CDR2 is SASEGT. CDR3 in DNA: TGTGCCAGCAGTCGAACCGACAGGGCCTACTATGGCTACACCTTC. It is translated as CASSRTDRAYYGYTF.

This clonotype was counted ten times or more. This chain joins TRBV28 and TRBJ1-2; tentatively, D is TRBD1 (5 bases). V was pared by 5 bases and J by 7 bases, with 14 bases between. The CDR3 spans 13 residues. Germline V gene sequence: CDR1 MDHEN, CDR2 SYDVKM. DNA for the CDR3: TGTGCCAGCAGTCTTCCGCCAGGGAGTGGCTACACCTTC. This sequence encodes CASSLPPGSGYTF.

There are a few counts of this clonotype. V is TRBV7-3 and J is TRBJ2-1; the D gene is possibly TRBD1 (6 bases). Germline CDR1 and CDR2: SGHTA and FQGTGA. V shed 2 bases and J shed 6 bases, with 11 bases lying between them. The CDR3 has 14 residues. The CDR3 sequence: CASSLLGGINEQFF. Here the CDR3 DNA reads TGTGCCAGCAGCTTACTTGGGGGCATCAATGAGCAGTTCTTC.

This clonotype has only a few counts. This chain uses TRBV29-1 with TRBJ2-1; D tentatively fits TRBD1 or TRBD2 (6 bases each). Trimming shortened V by 5 bases and J by 12 bases, and 20 bases separated the two germline ends. The germline V gene encodes CDR1 SQVTM and CDR2 ANQGSEA. This CDR3 spans 13 amino acids. CDR3 bases: TGCAGCGTTTTGGGGGCCCCTCCGGGGGCGCAGTTCTTC. It is translated as CSVLGAPPGAQFF.

In this sample, this clonotype turned up many times. The chain carries TRBV12-3 or TRBV12-4 and TRBJ1-1; D call uncertain. Trimming shortened V by 7 bases and J by 0 bases, and 9 bases separated the two germline ends. The CDR3 has 13 residues. The CDR3 reads CASTGVMNTEAFF. CDR3 DNA: TGTGCCAGCACAGGTGTTATGAACACTGAAGCTTTCTTT.

A few counts support this clonotype. The chain combines TRBV4-1 with TRBJ1-6; 7 bases map to TRBD1. Germline values: CDR1 MGHRA, CDR2 YSYEKL. CDR3 length: 14 residues. Trimming at V came to 5 bases and at J to 6 bases, leaving 4 bases not matched to a gene. The CDR3 sequence is CASSGGQLNSPLHF. CDR3 DNA: TGCGCCAGCAGCGGGGGACAGCTTAATTCACCCCTCCACTTT.

In this sample, this clonotype turned up a few times. The chain has TRBV7-9 and TRBJ2-7; D gene ambiguous. The CDR3 runs to 13 residues. The V gene's germline CDR1 is SEHNR and CDR2 FQNEAQ (reference sequence). The ends were cut back, 3 bases at V and 2 bases at J, with 8 bases in the middle. This CDR3 reads CASSFGSAYEQYF. In DNA form, the CDR3 reads TGTGCCAGCAGCTTTGGCAGTGCCTACGAGCAGTACTTC.

This clonotype was recorded many times. The gene calls are TRBV7-2 and TRBJ1-4; D gene uncertain. V lost 3 bases and J lost 7, with 9 bases in between. The germline V gene encodes CDR1 SGHTA and CDR2 FQGNSA. The CDR3 loop spans 13 amino acids. CDR3 sequence (DNA): TGTGCCAGCAGCTTGAGAGCGGTTGAAAAACTGTTTTTT. Amino acid sequence: CASSLRAVEKLFF.

In its sample, this clonotype was seen a few times. This sequence joins TRBV3-1 and TRBJ1-2, with 7 nucleotides matching TRBD1. The CDR3 has 13 amino acids. Trimming cost V 4 bases and J 7 bases; bases outside gene matches: 6. The germline V gene has CDR1 LGHDT and CDR2 YNNKEL (reference sequence). The CDR3, as DNA: TGTGCCAGCAGCCTAGTCAGGGGGGCTGGCTACACCTTC. Translating it yields CASSLVRGAGYTF.

In its sample, this clonotype was seen many times. The rearrangement links TRBV20-1 to TRBJ2-3; maybe TRBD2 (5 bases). Germline CDR1 and CDR2: DFQATT and SNEGSKA (reference sequence). This CDR3 has 14 residues. V gave up 6 bases and J gave up 5 bases, with 18 bases separating them. CDR3 residues: CSAPTTLSGDTQYF. The DNA of the CDR3 is TGCAGTGCCCCGACTACCCTCTCGGGAGATACGCAGTATTTT.

In its sample, this clonotype was seen many times. The V and J genes are TRBV18 and TRBJ2-3; D is ambiguous. The CDR3 is 15 amino acids. Trimming removed 0 bases from V and 2 bases from J, with 9 bases in between. The V gene's germline CDR1 is KGHSH and CDR2 LQKENI. CDR3 amino acids: CASSPPWLFTDTQYF. The CDR3 DNA follows: TGTGCCAGCTCACCACCGTGGCTCTTCACAGATACGCAGTATTTT.

This clonotype was found a few times. J is TRBJ1-6 and V is TRBV30, with D possibly being TRBD1 (5 bases). This CDR3 is built from 16 residues. Germline lookup yields CDR1 GTSNPN and CDR2 SVGIG (reference sequence). With 2 bases removed from V and 0 bases from J, the gap between germline ends came to 11 bases. CDR3 sequence reads: CAWSLEGNSYNSPLHF. The CDR3, as DNA: TGTGCCTGGAGTTTGGAGGGGAACTCCTATAATTCACCCCTCCACTTT.

The V gene is TRBV28, the J gene TRBJ1-5, with D tentatively TRBD1 (5 bases). The germline V gene has CDR1 MDHEN and CDR2 SYDVKM. The CDR3 spans 16 residues. V dropped 5 bases and J dropped 8 bases, with 22 bases sitting between them. The CDR3 coding sequence is TGTGCCAGCAGTCCCGACACTCGGACAAATCCGAAGCCCCAGCATTTT. Its protein is CASSPDTRTNPKPQHF. Together with reference TRBV28 and TRBJ1-5, the CDR3 gives the full variable domain: DVKVTQSSRYLVKRTGEKVFLECVQDMDHENMFWYRQDPGLGLRLIYFSYDVKMKEKGDIPEGYSVSREKKERFSLILESASTNQTSMYLCASSPDTRTNPKPQHFGDGTRLSIL.

The rearrangement links TRBV10-1 to TRBJ2-7; D is unresolved. V shed 0 bases and J shed 3 bases, with 12 bases lying between them. The CDR3 length is 15 residues. Germline assignment: CDR1 WNHNN and CDR2 SYGVQD (reference sequence). The CDR3 reads CASSESVGQLYEQYF. CDR3 DNA sequence: TGCGCCAGCAGTGAGTCTGTTGGGCAGCTCTACGAGCAGTACTTC.

This clonotype was detected a few times. V gene TRBV27 combines with J gene TRBJ1-2; the D gene is possibly TRBD1 (5 bases). Germline-derived CDR1 and CDR2 are MNHEY and SMNVEV (reference sequence). The CDR3 spans 15 residues. Trimming removed 4 bases from V and 5 bases from J, with 17 bases in between. CDR3 amino acids: CASSSDPWGGYGYTF. The CDR3 nucleotides read TGTGCCAGCAGTTCGGACCCTTGGGGGGGGTATGGCTACACCTTC.

This clonotype came up a few times. CDR3 amino acids: CASSPLAEASYNEQFF. The CDR3, as DNA: TGCGCCAGCAGCCCTCTAGCGGAAGCTTCCTACAATGAGCAGTTCTTC. This chain links TRBV5-1 with TRBJ2-1, with 7 bases identical to TRBD2. The junction had 8 bases not matched to a gene; V was cut back by 4 bases and J by 1 base. The germline CDR1 and CDR2 sequences are SGHRS and YFSETQ. The CDR3 loop spans 16 amino acids.